This entry is about one T cell receptor beta chain. Its specific antigen is unknown. Base-call qualities are not available, and no considerably larger clone is one nucleotide away. The label giving this sample's time point can be read as: baseline before first vaccination. Vaccinee samples were obtained from the UK trials COV001 and COV002, which included a single-blind randomized controlled phase 2/3 trial of AZD1222 (ChAdOx1 nCoV-19) in healthy adults. Trial participant PBMC samples were collected at day 0 and day 28 after the second dose for TCRbeta chain sequencing. The CDR3 regions of human TCRbeta chains were subjected to immunosequencing. The published analysis was carried out like this. TCRs in the repertoires were compared against a reference library of SARS-CoV-2-specific TCRs that had been generated with the MIRA antigen-specificity platform. Breadth was defined as the fraction of unique TCRs that were SARS-CoV-2-associated, and depth was defined as the fraction of total T cells that were SARS-CoV-2-associated. Each spike-specific TCR was assigned to its reactive spike region and to a CD4 or CD8 class using the MIRA data. Log10-transformed breadth and depth values were compared by one-way ANOVA with Sidak's multiple comparisons tests. TCRdb carries this immuneACCESS record with in-frame sequences only. Its versions omit some clonotypes, under half of them owing to an unresolved V gene in the studies checked, with the rest unexplained. D and trimming were read from the DNA, whereas the V and J calls and clone size are those reported in that table. This sample gives over 100,000 clones in total; 90% to 95% of them show up just once. 1.5% to 2% of the sample lies in the top ten.

These data come from a study of T cell responses to AZD1222 COVID-19 vaccine (dated by TCRdb to the early 2020s). For context, the study as a whole: AZD1222 recipients whose second dose came at about 4 weeks and those whose second dose came at about 12 weeks were combined into one group, since spike-specific TCR depth and breadth did not differ between the two schedules. A total of around 240 trial participants underwent TCR sequencing, of whom about 200 had received two doses of AZD1222 and about 25 had received two doses of the MenACWY control vaccine. Enrollment into the trials was organized by age into subgroups of 18-55, 56-69 and 70-plus years, and those subgroups contained roughly 150, 30 and 60 TCR-sequenced participants, respectively. Overall study results and their limits: Reportedly, close to half of the unique spike-specific TCRs recognized epitopes lying outside the regions that are mutated in the B.1.351 and B.1.1.7 variants. Conclusions about previously exposed vaccinees are limited, since just five or six AZD1222 recipients were seropositive for SARS-CoV-2 at baseline. Participants were mostly white British and included more females than males, and it was suggested by the authors that clonal diversity may have been underestimated. Because no day 14 peak-response samples were available, repertoires were characterized only after the peak T cell response. Vaccine-associated CD4 TCRs spanned the whole spike protein, with dominant responses in regions 160-218 and 743-854. After two AZD1222 doses, both the breadth and the depth of spike-specific TCRs were significantly higher than at day 0 and than in MenACWY recipients. In the small 56-69-year group, the increase in depth fell short of significance, most likely because of low power.

Germline trimming amounts to 5 bases on V and 5 bases on J, with 12 as the count of junction bases outside the gene matches. From the cysteine through the phenylalanine, the CDR3 covers 16 amino acids. Just CDR3 DNA is preserved here, 48 bases in frame from base 1. CDR1 LNHDA and CDR2 SQIVND were looked up in the germline V gene (reference sequence). The chain employs TRBV19 and TRBJ1-2; 9 junctional bases match TRBD1. Source: peripheral blood, taken on day 0 of AZD1222 vaccination. The receptor comes from an adult in good health. The DNA sequence is given as TGTGCCAGTAGTGCCCTACCGGGACAGGGACGATATGGCTACACCTTC. Translation gives CASSALPGQGRYGYTF. Outside the CDR3, residues come from the reference TRBV19 and TRBJ1-2 proteins, so the full variable domain is: DGGITQSPKYLFRKEGQNVTLSCEQNLNHDAMYWYRQDPGQGLRLIYYSQIVNDFQKGDIAEGYSVSREKKESFPLTVTSAQKNPTAFYLCASSALPGQGRYGYTFGSGTRLTVV.